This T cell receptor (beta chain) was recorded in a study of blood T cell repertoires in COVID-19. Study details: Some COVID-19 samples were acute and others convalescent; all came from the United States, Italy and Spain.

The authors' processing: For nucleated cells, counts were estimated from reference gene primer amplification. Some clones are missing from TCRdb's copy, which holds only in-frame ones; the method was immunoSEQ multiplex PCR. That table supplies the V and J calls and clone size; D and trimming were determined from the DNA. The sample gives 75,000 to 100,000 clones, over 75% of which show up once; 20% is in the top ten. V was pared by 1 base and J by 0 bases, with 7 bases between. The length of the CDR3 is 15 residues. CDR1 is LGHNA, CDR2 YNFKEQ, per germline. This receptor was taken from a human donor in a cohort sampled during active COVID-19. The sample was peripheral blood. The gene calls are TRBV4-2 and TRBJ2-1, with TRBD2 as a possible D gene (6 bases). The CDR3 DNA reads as TGTGCCAGCAGCCAAGTAGCGGTCTCCTACAATGAGCAGTTCTTC. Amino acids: CASSQVAVSYNEQFF.